A selection of T cell receptor beta chains follows, all from one sample in a study of blood T cells in healthy people across ages. TCRdb re-called the 5' RACE reads with MiXCR, one entry per CDR3 protein. Of 500,000 to 700,000 distinct CDR3 sequences in the sample, about 30% are singletons; the top ten hold more than 15%. Source material: blood. These receptors all come from a woman aged 80 or over in good health. The CDR3 runs from the conserved cysteine through the conserved F or W. D genes are given only for firm matches. Only part of the rows carry a size: once, few, many, or a class if the clone is expanded.

TRBV30	TRBJ2-1	many	-	CAWSVRLGGYNEQFF	TGTGCCTGGAGTGTTCGACTAGGTGGTTACAATGAGCAGTTCTTC
TRBV6-6	TRBJ1-1	many	TRBD1	CASRTDRATEAFF	TGTGCCAGCAGGACGGACAGGGCGACTGAAGCTTTCTTT
TRBV12-3/TRBV12-4	TRBJ1-5	few	-	CASSLRSGRQPQHF	TGTGCCAGCAGTTTAAGGTCAGGGCGGCAGCCCCAGCATTTT
TRBV4-1	TRBJ2-1	many	TRBD1	CASSQDRQGLVGSYNEQFF	TGCGCCAGCAGCCAAGATCGACAGGGCCTGGTTGGCTCCTACAATGAGCAGTTCTTC
TRBV3-1	TRBJ1-2	-	-	CASSQVQTNYGHTF	TGCGCCAGCAGCCAAGTCCAGACTAACTATGGCCACACCTTC
TRBV9	TRBJ2-1	-	-	CASSLRQGGGASYNEQFF	TGTGCCAGCAGCCTTCGACAGGGCGGGGGTGCCAGCTACAATGAGCAGTTCTTC
TRBV6-1	TRBJ2-7	many	TRBD1	CASSGTGGGEQYF	TGTGCCAGCAGTGGGACAGGGGGCGGCGAGCAGTACTTC
TRBV27	TRBJ1-6	-	-	CASRAGPYNSPLHF	TGTGCCAGCAGAGCGGGACCCTATAATTCACCCCTCCACTTT
TRBV5-1	TRBJ2-3	few	TRBD1	CASSLEGRHRGSEDTQYF	TGCGCCAGCAGCTTGGAGGGCCGGCACAGGGGCTCGGAAGATACGCAGTATTTT
TRBV7-9	TRBJ2-7	-	-	CATIHGMGGGHNEQYF	TGTGCCACCATTCACGGCATGGGGGGGGGCCATAATGAGCAGTACTTC
TRBV6-1	TRBJ2-3	many	TRBD2	CASREAGGTDTQYF	TGTGCCAGCAGGGAAGCGGGGGGCACAGATACGCAGTATTTT
TRBV3-1	TRBJ2-5	many	-	CASAPSTSLRETQYF	TGTGCCAGCGCTCCTTCCACTAGTCTTAGAGAGACCCAGTACTTC
TRBV15	TRBJ1-4	few	-	CATSRDDFLALKPTNEKRFF	TGTGCCACCAGCAGAGATGATTTTCTGGCGCTAAAGCCAACTAATGAAAAACGGTTTTTT
TRBV6-2/TRBV6-3	TRBJ1-2	-	-	CASSYSGPANYGYTF	TGTGCCAGCAGTTACTCGGGGCCGGCTAACTATGGCTACACCTTC
TRBV7-2	TRBJ2-1	-	TRBD1	CASSSSGTGVRGNEQFF	TGTGCCAGCAGCTCCTCCGGGACAGGGGTTAGGGGAAATGAGCAGTTCTTC
TRBV24-1	TRBJ2-1	many	TRBD2	CATSDPSGDSYNEQFF	TGTGCCACCAGTGATCCTAGCGGGGACTCGTACAATGAGCAGTTCTTC
TRBV9	TRBJ1-2	-	TRBD1	CASSEEPGGGYTF	TGTGCCAGCAGCGAAGAACCAGGGGGTGGCTACACCTTC
TRBV7-2	TRBJ2-1	many	-	CASSLESGTRGNEQFF	TGTGCCAGCAGCTTAGAGTCCGGGACTCGGGGCAATGAGCAGTTCTTC
TRBV6-1	TRBJ1-5	many	-	CASRGTSNQPQHF	TGTGCCAGCCGAGGGACATCTAATCAGCCCCAGCATTTT
TRBV5-1	TRBJ1-1	many	-	CASSPEPNTEAFF	TGCGCCAGCAGCCCGGAACCGAACACTGAAGCTTTCTTT
TRBV7-2	TRBJ1-2	many	-	CASSRSGAYGYTF	TGTGCCAGCAGTCGATCAGGGGCCTATGGCTACACCTTC
TRBV7-3	TRBJ2-3	few	TRBD2	CASSLTTSGGAGEDTQYF	TGTGCCAGCAGCCTTACGACTAGCGGGGGGGCCGGTGAAGATACGCAGTATTTT
TRBV5-1	TRBJ2-7	many	TRBD1	CASSGGQGVAYEQYF	TGCGCCAGCAGCGGCGGACAGGGGGTAGCCTACGAGCAGTACTTC
TRBV5-1	TRBJ1-3	once	-	CASSLSALSGTIYF	TGCGCCAGCAGCTTGAGCGCTTTGAGCGGCACCATATATTTT
TRBV5-1	TRBJ2-1	-	TRBD2	CASSSNLAGDYNEQFF	TGCGCCAGCAGCTCGAACTTAGCGGGGGACTACAATGAGCAGTTCTTC
TRBV21-1	TRBJ2-7	-	-	CASNKELQGGPYEQYF	TGTGCCAGCAACAAAGAGCTCCAGGGTGGCCCCTACGAGCAGTACTTC
TRBV6-5	TRBJ2-1	many	TRBD2	CASSYSPFSGGADEQFF	TGTGCCAGCAGTTACTCCCCTTTTAGCGGGGGGGCCGATGAGCAGTTCTTC
TRBV7-6	TRBJ2-3	-	TRBD2	CASSLGGGFPTDTQYF	TGTGCCAGCAGCTTAGGCGGGGGGTTTCCCACAGATACGCAGTATTTT
TRBV5-1	TRBJ2-2	-	TRBD1	CAGSLGDRANTGELFF	TGCGCCGGCAGCTTAGGAGACAGGGCGAACACCGGGGAGCTGTTTTTT
TRBV5-6	TRBJ2-3	many	-	CASSSITIAQYF	TGTGCCAGCAGCTCCATTACCATCGCGCAGTATTTT
TRBV6-1	TRBJ2-3	many	-	CASSDRGRGRDTQYF	TGTGCCAGCAGTGACCGGGGCAGGGGTAGAGATACGCAGTATTTT
TRBV6-1	TRBJ1-6	many	-	CASSAEGIGSPLHF	TGTGCCAGCAGTGCGGAGGGAATCGGCTCACCCCTCCACTTT
TRBV20-1	TRBJ2-3	many	-	CSARRGGPTDTQYF	TGCAGTGCTAGAAGGGGGGGACCCACAGATACGCAGTATTTT
TRBV30	TRBJ1-4	-	-	CAWSETRNEKLFF	TGTGCCTGGAGTGAGACTCGTAATGAAAAACTGTTTTTT
TRBV20-1	TRBJ1-4	many	-	CSARYSQDGEKLFF	TGCAGTGCTAGATATAGCCAGGATGGTGAAAAACTGTTTTTT
TRBV6-2/TRBV6-3	TRBJ1-1	many	-	CASSAYGTRSEAFF	TGTGCCAGCAGTGCTTACGGGACAAGATCTGAAGCTTTCTTT
TRBV30	TRBJ1-2	few	-	CAWSVEGVTYGYTF	TGTGCCTGGTCCGTAGAGGGGGTTACCTATGGCTACACCTTC
TRBV15	TRBJ1-2	many	TRBD1	CATSRAGTDYGYTF	TGTGCCACCAGCAGAGCAGGGACAGACTATGGCTACACCTTC
TRBV9	TRBJ1-1	few	-	CASSVEFETEAFF	TGTGCCAGCAGCGTAGAATTCGAAACTGAAGCTTTCTTT
TRBV7-8	TRBJ2-5	many	-	CASSYRRGGETQYF	TGTGCCAGCAGCTACCGCAGGGGTGGGGAGACCCAGTACTTC
TRBV4-2	TRBJ2-3	-	TRBD2	CASSQGSGGLSTDTQYF	TGTGCCAGCAGCCAGGGTAGCGGGGGCCTTAGCACAGATACGCAGTATTTT